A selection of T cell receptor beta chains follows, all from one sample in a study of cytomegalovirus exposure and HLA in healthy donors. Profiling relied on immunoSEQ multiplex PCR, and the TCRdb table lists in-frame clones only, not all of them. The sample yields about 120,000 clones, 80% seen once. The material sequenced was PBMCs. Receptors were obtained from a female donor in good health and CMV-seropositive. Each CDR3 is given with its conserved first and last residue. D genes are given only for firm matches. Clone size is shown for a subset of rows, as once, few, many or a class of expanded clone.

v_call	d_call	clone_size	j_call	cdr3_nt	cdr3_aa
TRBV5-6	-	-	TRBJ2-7	TGTGCCAGCAGCTTGGCCCAGGGGGTGGGGAGGTACGAGCAGTACTTC	CASSLAQGVGRYEQYF
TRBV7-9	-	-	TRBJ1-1	TGTGCCAGCAGCTTAGGTGGAGGGAACACTGAAGCTTTCTTT	CASSLGGGNTEAFF
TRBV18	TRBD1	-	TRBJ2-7	TGTGCCAGCTCCCTCCCAAAAGGGACAGGGGACTACGGGCAGTACTTC	CASSLPKGTGDYGQYF
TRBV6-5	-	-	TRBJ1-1	TGTGCCAGCAGTTACGTTGAGGACACTGAAGCTTTCTTT	CASSYVEDTEAFF
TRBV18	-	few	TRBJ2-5	TGTGCCAGCTCACCATCTCGGGAAGAGACCCAGTACTTC	CASSPSREETQYF
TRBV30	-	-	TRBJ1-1	TGTGCCTGGAGTGTTGGCAGTAACACTGAAGCTTTCTTT	CAWSVGSNTEAFF
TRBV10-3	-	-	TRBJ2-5	TGTGCCATCAAGGGGGAATTTAGTGAACCCCAGTACTTC	CAIKGEFSEPQYF
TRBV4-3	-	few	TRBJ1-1	TGCGCCAGCAGCCAAGACAGGGGCCCGAACACTGAAGCTTTCTTT	CASSQDRGPNTEAFF
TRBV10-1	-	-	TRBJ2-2	TGCGCCAGCAGTGCGGACTTGAACACCGGGGAGCTGTTTTTT	CASSADLNTGELFF
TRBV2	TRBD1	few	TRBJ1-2	TGTGCCAGCAAAGGAGGGGGCGATGGCTACACCTTC	CASKGGGDGYTF
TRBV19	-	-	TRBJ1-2	TGTGCCAGTAGTACGTCAGGGAATGGTATCTATGGCTACACCTTC	CASSTSGNGIYGYTF
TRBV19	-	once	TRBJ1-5	TGTGCCAGTAGTTCGGGGGGAAGCAATCAGCCCCAGCATTTT	CASSSGGSNQPQHF
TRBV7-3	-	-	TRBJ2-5	TGTGCCAGCAGCCTCCAGGGGAGTGGAGAGACCCAGTACTTC	CASSLQGSGETQYF
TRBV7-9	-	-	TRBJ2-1	TGTGCCAGCAGCTTAGGTCTCAGTTCCTACAATGAGCAGTTCTTC	CASSLGLSSYNEQFF
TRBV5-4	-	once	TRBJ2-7	TGTGCCAGCAGCTTGGGACAGCCCGGGGGCGAGCAGTACTTC	CASSLGQPGGEQYF
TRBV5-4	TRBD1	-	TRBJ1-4	TGTGCCAGCAGCTTGGACAGGGGGGGTGAAAAACTGTTTTTT	CASSLDRGGEKLFF
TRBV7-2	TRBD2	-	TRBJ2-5	TGTGCCAGCAGCCCCGCGCTCACTAGCGGGGGGGCCGGGGAGACCCAGTACTTC	CASSPALTSGGAGETQYF
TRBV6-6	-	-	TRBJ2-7	TGTGCCAGCGCGGGTACAGGGAGCTCCTACGAGCAGTACTTC	CASAGTGSSYEQYF
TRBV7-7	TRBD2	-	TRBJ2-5	TGTGCTAGCAGCTTAGGGGTAGCGGGGGGAAAAGAGACCCAGTACTTC	CASSLGVAGGKETQYF
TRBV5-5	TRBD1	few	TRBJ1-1	TGTGCCAGCAGATCGACAGGGGGCGCCAACACTGAAGCTTTCTTT	CASRSTGGANTEAFF
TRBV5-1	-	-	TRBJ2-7	TGCGCCAGCAGCTCCCAATCCCCGACAGGGAGGGAGCAGTACTTC	CASSSQSPTGREQYF
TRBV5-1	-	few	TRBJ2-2	TGCGCCAGCAGTGGGGGGTTTCCGGGCACCGGGGAGCTGTTTTTT	CASSGGFPGTGELFF
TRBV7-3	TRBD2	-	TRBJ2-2	TGTGCCAGCAGCTTAATAGGCCTAGCGGACTTGGACACCGGGGAGCTGTTTTTT	CASSLIGLADLDTGELFF
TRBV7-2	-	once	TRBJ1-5	TGTGCCAGCAGCTGGGGGACTGCCAATCAGCCCCAGCATTTT	CASSWGTANQPQHF
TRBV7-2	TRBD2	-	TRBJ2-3	TGTGCCAGCAGCGCCCGCTCCGAGCGGGGGGGCAAGAGAGATACGCAGTATTTT	CASSARSERGGKRDTQYF
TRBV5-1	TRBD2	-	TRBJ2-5	TGCGCCAGCAGCACAGCGGGGGGGCCAGAGACCCAGTACTTC	CASSTAGGPETQYF